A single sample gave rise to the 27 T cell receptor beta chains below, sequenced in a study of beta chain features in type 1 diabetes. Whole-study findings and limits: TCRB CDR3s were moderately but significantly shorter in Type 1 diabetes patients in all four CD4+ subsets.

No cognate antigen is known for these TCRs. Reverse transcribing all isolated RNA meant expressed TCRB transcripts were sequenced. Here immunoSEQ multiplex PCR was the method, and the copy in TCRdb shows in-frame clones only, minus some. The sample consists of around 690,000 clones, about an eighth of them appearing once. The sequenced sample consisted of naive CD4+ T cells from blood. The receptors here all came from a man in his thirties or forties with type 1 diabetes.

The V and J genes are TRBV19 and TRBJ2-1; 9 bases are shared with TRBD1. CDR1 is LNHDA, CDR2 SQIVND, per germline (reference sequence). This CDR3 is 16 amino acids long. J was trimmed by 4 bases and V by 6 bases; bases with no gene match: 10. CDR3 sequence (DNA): TGTGCCAGTAGGCCCTCCGGGACAGGGTATTACAATGAGCAGTTCTTC. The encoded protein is CASRPSGTGYYNEQFF.

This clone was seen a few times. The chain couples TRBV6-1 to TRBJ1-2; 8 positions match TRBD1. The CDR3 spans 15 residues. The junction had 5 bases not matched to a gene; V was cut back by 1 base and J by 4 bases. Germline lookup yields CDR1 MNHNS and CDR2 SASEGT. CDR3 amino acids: CASSEGQGTSYGYTF. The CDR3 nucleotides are TGTGCCAGCAGTGAAGGACAGGGGACCAGCTATGGCTACACCTTC.

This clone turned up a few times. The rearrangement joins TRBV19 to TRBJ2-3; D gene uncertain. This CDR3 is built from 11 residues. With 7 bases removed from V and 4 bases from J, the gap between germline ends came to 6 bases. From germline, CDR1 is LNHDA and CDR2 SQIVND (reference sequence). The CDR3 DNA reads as TGTGCCAGTAAGTTGGCAGATACGCAGTATTTT. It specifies CASKLADTQYF.

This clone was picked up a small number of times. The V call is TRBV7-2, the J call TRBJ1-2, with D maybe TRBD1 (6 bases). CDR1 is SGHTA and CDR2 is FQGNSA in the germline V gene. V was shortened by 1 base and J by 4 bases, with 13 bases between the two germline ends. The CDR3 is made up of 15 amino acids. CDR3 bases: TGTGCCAGCAGCTTAGAACAGGGTCATGGCTATGGCTACACCTTC. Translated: CASSLEQGHGYGYTF. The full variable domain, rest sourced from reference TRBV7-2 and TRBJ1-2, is GAGVSQSPSNKVTEKGKDVELRCDPISGHTALYWYRQSLGQGLEFLIYFQGNSAPDKSGLPSDRFSAERTGGSVSTLTIQRTQQEDSAVYLCASSLEQGHGYGYTFGSGTRLTVV.

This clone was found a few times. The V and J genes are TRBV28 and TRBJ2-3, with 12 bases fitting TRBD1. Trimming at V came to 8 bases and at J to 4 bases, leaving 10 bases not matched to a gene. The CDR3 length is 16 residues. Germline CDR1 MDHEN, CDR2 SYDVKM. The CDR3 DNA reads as TGTGCCAGCTTTTCACCGGGACAGGGGGCTTCAGATACGCAGTATTTT. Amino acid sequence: CASFSPGQGASDTQYF.

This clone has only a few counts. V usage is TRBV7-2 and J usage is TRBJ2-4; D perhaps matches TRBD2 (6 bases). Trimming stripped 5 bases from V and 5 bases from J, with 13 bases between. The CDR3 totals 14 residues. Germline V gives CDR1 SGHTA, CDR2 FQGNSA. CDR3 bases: TGTGCCAGCAGCCCTTTGGGGGGACAAAACATTCAGTACTTC. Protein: CASSPLGGQNIQYF.

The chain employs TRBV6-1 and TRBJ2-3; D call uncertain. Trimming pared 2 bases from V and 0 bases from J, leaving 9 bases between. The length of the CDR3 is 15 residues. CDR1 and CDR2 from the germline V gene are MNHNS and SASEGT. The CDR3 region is CASSERVSSTDTQYF. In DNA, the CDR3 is TGTGCCAGCAGTGAACGGGTCTCTAGCACAGATACGCAGTATTTT.

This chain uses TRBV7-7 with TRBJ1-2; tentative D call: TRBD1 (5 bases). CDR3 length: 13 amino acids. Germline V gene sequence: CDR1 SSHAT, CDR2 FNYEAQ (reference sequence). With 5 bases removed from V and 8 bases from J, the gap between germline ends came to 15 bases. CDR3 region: CASSPLSGDGYTF. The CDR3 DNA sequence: TGTGCCAGCAGCCCCCTTTCCGGGGACGGCTACACCTTC.

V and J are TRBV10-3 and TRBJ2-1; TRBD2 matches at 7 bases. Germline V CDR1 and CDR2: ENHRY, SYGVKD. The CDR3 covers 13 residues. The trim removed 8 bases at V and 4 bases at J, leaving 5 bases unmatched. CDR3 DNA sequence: TGTGCCATCTCGGCGGGGGAGTACAATGAGCAGTTCTTC. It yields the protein CAISAGEYNEQFF.

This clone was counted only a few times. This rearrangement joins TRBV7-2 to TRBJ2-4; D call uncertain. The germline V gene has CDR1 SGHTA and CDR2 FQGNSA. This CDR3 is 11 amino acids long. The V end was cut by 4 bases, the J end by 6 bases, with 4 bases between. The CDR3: CASSSANIQYF. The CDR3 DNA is TGTGCCAGCAGCTCAGCAAACATTCAGTACTTC.

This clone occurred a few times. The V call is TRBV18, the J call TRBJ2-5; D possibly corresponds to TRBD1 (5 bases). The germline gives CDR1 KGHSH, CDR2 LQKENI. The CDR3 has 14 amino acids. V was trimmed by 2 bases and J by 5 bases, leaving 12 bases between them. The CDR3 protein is CASSPDRSGETQYF. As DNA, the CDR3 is TGTGCCAGCTCACCAGATCGATCAGGGGAGACCCAGTACTTC.

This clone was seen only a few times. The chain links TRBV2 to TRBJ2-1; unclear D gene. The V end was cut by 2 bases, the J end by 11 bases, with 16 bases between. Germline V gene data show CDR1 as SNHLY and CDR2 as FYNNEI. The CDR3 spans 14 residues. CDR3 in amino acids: CASSEFVAFRKQFF. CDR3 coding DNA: TGTGCCAGCAGTGAATTCGTAGCCTTCAGGAAGCAGTTCTTC.

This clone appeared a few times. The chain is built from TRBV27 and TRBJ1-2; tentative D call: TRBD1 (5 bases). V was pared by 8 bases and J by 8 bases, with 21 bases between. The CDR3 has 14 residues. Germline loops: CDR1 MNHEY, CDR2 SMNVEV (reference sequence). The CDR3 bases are TGTGCCAGCTTCGTGCCCGGAGGGGCCGGGGGCTACACCTTC. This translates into CASFVPGGAGGYTF.

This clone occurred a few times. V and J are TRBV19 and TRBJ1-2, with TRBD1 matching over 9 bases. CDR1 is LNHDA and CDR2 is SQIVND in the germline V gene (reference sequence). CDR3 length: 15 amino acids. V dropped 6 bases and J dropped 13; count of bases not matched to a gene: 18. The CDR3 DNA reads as TGTGCCAGTAGCGACCAACACGGACAGGGGAGTTTCCCCACCTTC. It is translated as CASSDQHGQGSFPTF.

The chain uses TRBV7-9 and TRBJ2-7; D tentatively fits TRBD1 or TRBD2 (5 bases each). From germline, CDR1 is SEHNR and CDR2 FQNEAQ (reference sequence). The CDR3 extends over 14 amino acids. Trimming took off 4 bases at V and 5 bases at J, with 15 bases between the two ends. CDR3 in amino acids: CASSSGLGVDEQYF. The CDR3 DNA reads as TGTGCCAGCAGCTCAGGATTGGGGGTCGACGAGCAGTACTTC.

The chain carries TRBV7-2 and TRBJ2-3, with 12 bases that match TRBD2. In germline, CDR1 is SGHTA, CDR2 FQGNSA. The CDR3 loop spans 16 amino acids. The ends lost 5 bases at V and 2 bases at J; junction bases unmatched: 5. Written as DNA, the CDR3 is TGTGCCAGCAGCGTTGGGACTAGCGGGTACACAGATACGCAGTATTTT. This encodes CASSVGTSGYTDTQYF. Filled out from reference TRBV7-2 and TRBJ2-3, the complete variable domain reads GAGVSQSPSNKVTEKGKDVELRCDPISGHTALYWYRQSLGQGLEFLIYFQGNSAPDKSGLPSDRFSAERTGGSVSTLTIQRTQQEDSAVYLCASSVGTSGYTDTQYFGPGTRLTVL.

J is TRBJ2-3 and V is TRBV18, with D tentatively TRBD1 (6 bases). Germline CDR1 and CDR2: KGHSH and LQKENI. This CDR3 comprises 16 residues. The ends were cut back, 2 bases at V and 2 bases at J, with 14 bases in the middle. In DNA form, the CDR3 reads TGTGCCAGCTCACCAATGACAGGTCTTAACACAGATACGCAGTATTTT. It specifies CASSPMTGLNTDTQYF.

The CDR3 protein is CASSLDGDWGQPQHF. The CDR3, as DNA: TGTGCCAGCAGCTTAGACGGGGACTGGGGACAGCCCCAGCATTTT. This chain links TRBV7-9 with TRBJ1-5, with D tentatively TRBD1 (5 bases). Trimming pared 1 base from V and 7 bases from J, leaving 14 bases between. Germline-derived CDR1 and CDR2 are SEHNR and FQNEAQ (reference sequence). This CDR3 region has 15 residues.

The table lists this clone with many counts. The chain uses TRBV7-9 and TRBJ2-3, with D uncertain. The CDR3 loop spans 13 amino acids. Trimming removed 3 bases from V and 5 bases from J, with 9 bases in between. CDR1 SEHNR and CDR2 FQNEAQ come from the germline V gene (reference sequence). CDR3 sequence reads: CASSLGWGDTQYF. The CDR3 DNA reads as TGTGCCAGCAGCTTGGGGTGGGGAGATACGCAGTATTTT.

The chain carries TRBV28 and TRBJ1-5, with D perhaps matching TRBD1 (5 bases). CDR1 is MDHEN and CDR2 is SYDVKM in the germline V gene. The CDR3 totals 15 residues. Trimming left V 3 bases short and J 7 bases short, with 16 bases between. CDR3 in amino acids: CASSLGDSSRQPQHF. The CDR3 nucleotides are TGTGCCAGCAGTTTGGGTGACAGTTCTCGACAGCCCCAGCATTTT.

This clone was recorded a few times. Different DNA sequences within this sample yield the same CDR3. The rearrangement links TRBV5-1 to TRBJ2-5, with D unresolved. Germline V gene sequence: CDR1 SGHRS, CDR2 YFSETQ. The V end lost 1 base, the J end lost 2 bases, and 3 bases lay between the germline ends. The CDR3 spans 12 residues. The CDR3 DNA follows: TGCGCCAGCAGCTTGTCACAAGAGACCCAGTACTTC. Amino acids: CASSLSQETQYF.

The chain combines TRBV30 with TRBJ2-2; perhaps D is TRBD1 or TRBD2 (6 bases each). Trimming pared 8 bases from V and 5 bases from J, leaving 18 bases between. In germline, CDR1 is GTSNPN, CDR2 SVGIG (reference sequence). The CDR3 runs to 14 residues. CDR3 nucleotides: TGTGCCGCCCGCCCGGGGGCGTGGACCGGGGAGCTGTTTTTT. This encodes CAARPGAWTGELFF.

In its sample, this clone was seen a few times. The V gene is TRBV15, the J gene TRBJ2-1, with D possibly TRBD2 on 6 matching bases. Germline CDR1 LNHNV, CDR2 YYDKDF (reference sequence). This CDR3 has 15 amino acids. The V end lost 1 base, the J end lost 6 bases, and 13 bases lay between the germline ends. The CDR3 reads CATSRARALANEQFF. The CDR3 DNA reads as TGTGCCACCAGCAGAGCCCGTGCACTAGCCAATGAGCAGTTCTTC.

The CDR3 bases are TGTGCCAGCTCACTCGGCGAGGGGGAGCACGAGCAGTACTTC. Translation: CASSLGEGEHEQYF. V usage is TRBV18 and J usage is TRBJ2-7; D might be TRBD1 (6 bases). The CDR3 is made up of 14 amino acids. The V end was cut by 4 bases, the J end by 5 bases, with 15 bases between. CDR1 and CDR2 from the germline V gene are KGHSH and LQKENI.

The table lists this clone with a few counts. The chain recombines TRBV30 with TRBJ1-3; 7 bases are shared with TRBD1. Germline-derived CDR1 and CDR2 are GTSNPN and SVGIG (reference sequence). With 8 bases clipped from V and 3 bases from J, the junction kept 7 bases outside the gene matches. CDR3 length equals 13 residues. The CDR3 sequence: CALSQGVGNTIYF. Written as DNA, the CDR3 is TGTGCCCTCAGTCAGGGGGTTGGAAACACCATATATTTT.

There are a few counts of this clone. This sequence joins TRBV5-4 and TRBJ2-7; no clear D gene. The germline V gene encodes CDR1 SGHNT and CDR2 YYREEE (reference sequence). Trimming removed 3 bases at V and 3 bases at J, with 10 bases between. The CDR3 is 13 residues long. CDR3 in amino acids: CASSWALHYEQYF. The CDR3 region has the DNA TGTGCCAGCAGCTGGGCCCTCCACTACGAGCAGTACTTC.

CDR3 sequence: CASGDRVTDTQYF. The CDR3 DNA follows: TGTGCCAGCGGAGACAGGGTGACAGATACGCAGTATTTT. The chain recombines TRBV9 with TRBJ2-3, with 7 bases identical to TRBD1. Germline V gene data show CDR1 as SGDLS and CDR2 as YYNGEE. This CDR3 comprises 13 residues. After removal of 7 bases from V and 3 bases from J, the junction contained 5 bases not matched to a gene.